Sequencing of this T cell receptor beta chain was carried out in a study of blood T cell repertoires in COVID-19. Study overall: COVID-19 samples collected from the United States, Italy and Spain covered acute and convalescent phases. In each case, the material was cDNA or gDNA derived from T cells, B-cell-depleted T cells, or PBMCs.

The CDR3 covers 16 residues. Looked up from germline, CDR1 is LNHDA and CDR2 is SQIVND (reference sequence). V trimming: 5 bases; J trimming: 4 bases; junction bases outside the gene matches: 12. Methods used by the authors: Reference gene primer amplification in the assay estimated nucleated cell counts. Data came from immunoSEQ multiplex PCR; TCRdb stores just in-frame clones and leaves some out. D and trimming were read from the DNA, whereas the V and J calls and clone size are those reported in that table. The table records around 250,000 clones, approximately 85% of them present only once. Sequences were obtained from peripheral blood. This TCR was sampled from a man older than 75 with acute or convalescent COVID-19. V gene TRBV19 combines with J gene TRBJ1-2; TRBD1 matches 8 bases. The CDR3 DNA sequence: TGTGCCAGTAGTCCGAGGACAGGGCCTGTTACCTATGGCTACACCTTC. It translates to CASSPRTGPVTYGYTF.